The 25 T cell receptor beta chains below were found in one sample sequenced in a study of PD-L1 blockade in urothelial cancer. Some clones are missing from TCRdb's copy, which holds only in-frame ones; the method was immunoSEQ multiplex PCR. The sample comprises 55,000 to 70,000 clones, more than 65% of which are singletons, and approximately 4.7% rests with the top ten. The input for sequencing was PBMCs, taken around atezolizumab (anti-PD-L1) treatment. Source of these receptors: a man in his 70s with urothelial cancer.

The gene calls are TRBV7-3 and TRBJ2-1, with TRBD2 matching 7 bases. V gave up 4 bases and J gave up 4 bases; unmatched junction bases: 10. There are 16 residues in the CDR3. Germline CDR1 is SGHTA and CDR2 is FQGTGA. DNA of the CDR3: TGTGCCAGCAGCTACTCAGGCGGGGGAAGTTACAATGAGCAGTTCTTC. Its translation is CASSYSGGGSYNEQFF.

The chain couples TRBV2 to TRBJ1-5; 7 nucleotides match TRBD1. The V and J ends lost 4 bases and 12 bases, in that order; junction bases with no gene match: 6. The CDR3 length is 12 residues. Germline V CDR1 and CDR2: SNHLY, FYNNEI. In DNA form, the CDR3 reads TGTGCCAGCAGTGCGGAAAGGGACAGCCAGCATTTT. Translated, it gives CASSAERDSQHF.

The chain combines TRBV5-1 with TRBJ1-1; D perhaps matches TRBD1 (6 bases). Germline-derived CDR1 and CDR2 are SGHRS and YFSETQ. V shed 4 bases and J shed 5 bases, with 12 bases lying between them. This CDR3 region has 13 residues. CDR3 nucleotide sequence: TGCGCCAGCAGCACGGGCAGGGGAACTGAAGCTTTCTTT. Protein sequence: CASSTGRGTEAFF.

The sample holds one count of this clone. This chain links TRBV29-1 with TRBJ1-2, with D maybe TRBD1 (5 bases). This CDR3 is built from 11 residues. The germline CDR1 and CDR2 sequences are SQVTM and ANQGSEA. The V end lost 6 bases, the J end lost 8 bases, and 13 bases lay between the germline ends. CDR3 DNA sequence: TGCAGCGTCGGAAGGGGTTGGGGCTACACCTTC. It is translated as CSVGRGWGYTF.

This clone was found a few times. CDR3 nucleotides: TGTGCCAGCAGCTTGGAGAAGGGAGTGGACACTGAAGCTTTCTTT. It yields the protein CASSLEKGVDTEAFF. This chain joins TRBV5-4 and TRBJ1-1; D is unclear. The ends were cut back, 0 bases at V and 3 bases at J, with 12 bases in the middle. CDR1 is SGHNT, CDR2 YYREEE, per germline (reference sequence). The CDR3 consists of 15 residues. Drawing the rest from reference TRBV5-4 and TRBJ1-1, the complete variable domain is ETGVTQSPTHLIKTRGQQVTLRCSSQSGHNTVSWYQQALGQGPQFIFQYYREEENGRGNFPPRFSGLQFPNYSSELNVNALELDDSALYLCASSLEKGVDTEAFFGQGTRLTVV.

The rearrangement links TRBV2 to TRBJ1-5, with D possibly being TRBD1 (5 bases). V dropped 2 bases and J dropped 3 bases, with 14 bases sitting between them. Germline CDR1 SNHLY, CDR2 FYNNEI. The length of the CDR3 is 16 residues. CDR3 sequence: CASSEFGGHINQPQHF. The CDR3 bases are TGTGCCAGCAGTGAATTTGGCGGACATATCAATCAGCCCCAGCATTTT.

The chain combines TRBV18 with TRBJ2-3; 9 bases line up with TRBD2. Germline V CDR1 and CDR2: KGHSH, LQKENI. With V trimmed by 3 bases and J by 4 bases, 8 bases remained unmatched. The CDR3 sequence is 16 residues long. The DNA for the CDR3 is TGTGCCAGCTCACCGGTAGGCGGGAGGGCCCCAGATACGCAGTATTTT. Residues: CASSPVGGRAPDTQYF.

The chain carries TRBV19 and TRBJ2-7; 7 bases map to TRBD1. The germline gives CDR1 LNHDA, CDR2 SQIVND (reference sequence). V was clipped by 6 bases and J by 1 base; unmatched bases: 6. This CDR3 has 14 residues. The DNA for the CDR3 is TGTGCCAGTAGGGTTGACAGGGCTTCCTACGAGCAGTACTTC. As protein: CASRVDRASYEQYF.

The chain couples TRBV5-1 to TRBJ2-2, with unresolved D. Germline values: CDR1 SGHRS, CDR2 YFSETQ. V was shortened by 0 bases and J by 2 bases, with 5 bases between the two germline ends. This CDR3 has 14 residues. The CDR3 coding sequence is TGCGCCAGCAGCTTGGCCCTTAACACCGGGGAGCTGTTTTTT. Translating it yields CASSLALNTGELFF.

This sequence joins TRBV4-2 and TRBJ2-3, with 8 bases that match TRBD1. Unmatched junction bases numbered 7, after V lost 0 bases and J lost 5 bases. CDR3 length: 16 residues. The germline V gene has CDR1 LGHNA and CDR2 YNFKEQ. The DNA of the CDR3 is TGTGCCAGCAGCCAAGATACCCAGGGGGCACGAGATACGCAGTATTTT. Its protein product is CASSQDTQGARDTQYF.

This clone is labeled as medium-sized. V usage is TRBV9 and J usage is TRBJ1-1; D might be TRBD1 (6 bases). V shed 2 bases and J shed 0 bases, with 11 bases lying between them. Germline loops: CDR1 SGDLS, CDR2 YYNGEE. The CDR3 consists of 15 residues. CDR3 bases: TGTGCCAGCAGCGTTGGACAGCGGATGAACACTGAAGCTTTCTTT. This translates into CASSVGQRMNTEAFF.

The rearrangement links TRBV5-1 to TRBJ1-3; 7 nucleotides match TRBD1. V trimming: 4 bases; J trimming: 0 bases; junction bases outside the gene matches: 7. From germline, CDR1 is SGHRS and CDR2 YFSETQ. CDR3 length: 16 amino acids. CDR3 DNA: TGCGCCAGCAGCCCATCGACAGGGAGCTCTGGAAACACCATATATTTT. This gives the protein CASSPSTGSSGNTIYF.

The chain couples TRBV28 to TRBJ2-3; 9 nucleotides align to TRBD2. CDR3 length equals 16 residues. The ends lost 6 bases at V and 0 bases at J; junction bases unmatched: 7. Germline V gene data show CDR1 as MDHEN and CDR2 as SYDVKM. DNA for the CDR3: TGTGCCAGCAGGGATAGCGGGGGAGCTAGCACAGATACGCAGTATTTT. Protein: CASRDSGGASTDTQYF. Drawing the rest from reference TRBV28 and TRBJ2-3, the complete variable domain is DVKVTQSSRYLVKRTGEKVFLECVQDMDHENMFWYRQDPGLGLRLIYFSYDVKMKEKGDIPEGYSVSREKKERFSLILESASTNQTSMYLCASRDSGGASTDTQYFGPGTRLTVL.

This clone has only a few counts. The gene calls are TRBV29-1 and TRBJ1-1; D not resolved. V lost 8 bases and J lost 0, with 7 bases in between. Germline loops: CDR1 SQVTM, CDR2 ANQGSEA. This CDR3 is 11 amino acids long. The chain's CDR3 is CSTRMNTEAFF. The CDR3 region has the DNA TGCAGCACCAGGATGAACACTGAAGCTTTCTTT.

The V call is TRBV6-1, the J call TRBJ2-7; a possible D gene is TRBD2 (6 bases). V was clipped by 11 bases and J by 6 bases, with 14 bases between them. Germline V gives CDR1 MNHNS, CDR2 SASEGT. This CDR3 region has 11 residues. CDR3 in amino acids: CAASSGVEQYF. The CDR3 region has the DNA TGTGCCGCCAGTTCGGGAGTCGAGCAGTACTTC.

The V and J genes are TRBV5-5 and TRBJ2-2; possible D gene TRBD1, 6 bases. Germline values: CDR1 SGHKS, CDR2 YYEKEE (reference sequence). Between the trimmed V and J ends, which lost 3 bases and 2 bases, there was a span of 14 bases. CDR3 length: 16 residues. This chain's CDR3 is CASSSRATGNTGELFF. The CDR3 DNA reads as TGTGCCAGCAGCTCCCGGGCGACAGGAAACACCGGGGAGCTGTTTTTT.

A few counts support this clone. This chain joins TRBV2 and TRBJ2-1; D possibly corresponds to TRBD2 (6 bases). The CDR3 is 16 amino acids. Germline CDR1 is SNHLY and CDR2 is FYNNEI. The V end lost 5 bases, the J end lost 7 bases, and 21 bases lay between the germline ends. The CDR3 region is CASSRTLLIGGNEQFF. In DNA, the CDR3 is TGTGCCAGCAGTCGAACCTTACTAATCGGAGGGAATGAGCAGTTCTTC.

The V call is TRBV6-5, the J call TRBJ1-2, with 9 nucleotides matching TRBD1. The CDR3 totals 11 residues. In germline, CDR1 is MNHEY, CDR2 SVGAGI. The trim removed 8 bases at V and 8 bases at J, leaving 3 bases unmatched. CDR3 region: CASGQGWGYTF. In nucleotides, the CDR3 is TGTGCCAGCGGACAGGGGTGGGGCTACACCTTC.

The chain carries TRBV15 and TRBJ2-7, with 8 bases lining up with TRBD1. The CDR3 runs to 14 residues. V lost 0 bases, J lost 4 bases, and 2 bases stayed unmatched. Germline assignment: CDR1 LNHNV and CDR2 YYDKDF (reference sequence). The CDR3, as DNA: TGTGCCACCAGCAGAGACAGGGGGCTTTACGAGCAGTACTTC. Translated: CATSRDRGLYEQYF.

This chain connects TRBV7-8 to TRBJ1-1; 10 bases are a match to TRBD1. The CDR3 contains 15 residues. V shed 5 bases and J 2 bases; nucleotides not matched to a gene: 5. The V gene's germline CDR1 is SGHVS and CDR2 FQNEAQ. The CDR3 nucleotides read TGTGCCAGCAGCCGGGACAGGGGAGGAAACACTGAAGCTTTCTTT. Protein: CASSRDRGGNTEAFF. Drawing the rest from reference TRBV7-8 and TRBJ1-1, the complete variable domain is GAGVSQSPRYKVAKRGQDVALRCDPISGHVSLFWYQQALGQGPEFLTYFQNEAQLDKSGLPSDRFFAERPEGSVSTLKIQRTQQEDSAVYLCASSRDRGGNTEAFFGQGTRLTVV.

This sequence joins TRBV6-1 and TRBJ2-1, with 8 positions matching TRBD2. V lost 4 bases to trimming and J lost 1 base; unmatched junction nucleotides: 3. This CDR3 spans 15 amino acids. Germline loops: CDR1 MNHNS, CDR2 SASEGT. CDR3 region: CASSGTSGSYNEQFF. The CDR3 region has the DNA TGTGCCAGCAGTGGAACTAGCGGATCCTACAATGAGCAGTTCTTC.

The V gene is TRBV21-1, the J gene TRBJ1-4. TRBV21-1 is classified as a pseudogene. This CDR3 is built from 14 residues. This chain's CDR3 is CASSTDGELEKLFF. The CDR3 DNA reads as TGTGCCAGCAGTACTGACGGGGAGTTAGAAAAACTGTTTTTT.

The chain is built from TRBV5-6 and TRBJ2-2; 11 positions match TRBD1. Germline CDR1 is SGHDT and CDR2 is YYEEEE. The CDR3 sequence is 15 residues long. With V trimmed by 4 bases and J by 5 bases, 4 bases remained unmatched. The CDR3 here is CASSPGTGGTGELFF. CDR3 in DNA: TGTGCCAGCAGCCCGGGGACAGGGGGAACCGGGGAGCTGTTTTTT.

The rearrangement links TRBV5-5 to TRBJ2-5; D possibly corresponds to TRBD2 (6 bases). Germline V lookup: CDR1 SGHKS, CDR2 YYEKEE (reference sequence). The V end was cut by 0 bases, the J end by 3 bases, with 6 bases between. CDR3 length: 13 residues. CDR3: CASSLGGEETQYF. CDR3 in DNA: TGTGCCAGCAGCTTGGGGGGGGAAGAGACCCAGTACTTC.

The chain joins TRBV7-2 to TRBJ2-7; TRBD1 aligns across 10 bases. In germline, CDR1 is SGHTA, CDR2 FQGNSA. The CDR3 spans 15 residues. J lost 0 bases, V lost 5 bases, and 4 bases had no gene match. The CDR3 loop is CASSRGQGISYEQYF. CDR3 bases: TGTGCCAGCAGCAGGGGACAGGGGATCTCCTACGAGCAGTACTTC.